What follows is one TCR beta chain and its context. The treatment: 15 to 20 received Ad26.COV2.S at low or high dose, single or two shots; five or six received placebo; per-sample allocation not given. Sampling was done on day 63 after the first vaccine or placebo injection. Some clones are missing from TCRdb's copy, which holds only in-frame ones; the method was immunoSEQ multiplex PCR. Of about 400,000 clones in the sample, approximately 89% are singletons; the top ten hold under 2%. The CDR3 sequence is 16 residues long. The V gene's germline CDR1 is SGDLS and CDR2 YYNGEE. V was shortened by 4 bases and J by 4 bases, with 21 bases between the two germline ends. The sample is drawn from a study of Ad26.COV2.S vaccination and SARS-CoV-2 variants.

The source was peripheral blood, collected in a trial of Ad26.COV2.S vaccine versus placebo. The TCR was taken from a person aged 18-60 years who received the Ad26.COV2.S COVID-19 vaccine or a placebo. The V gene is TRBV9, the J gene TRBJ2-7, with D possibly TRBD2 on 10 matching bases. Written as DNA, the CDR3 is TGTGCCAGCAGCCCCAGCGGGAGGGACAGGGAATACGAGCAGTACTTC. It is translated as CASSPSGRDREYEQYF.